A single sample is the source of the 15 T cell receptor beta chains below, sequenced in a study of shared clonotypes between healthy human individuals. TCRdb's copy holds only in-frame clones and misses some; the assay was immunoSEQ multiplex PCR. The repertoire holds more than 2 million clones, approximately 96% seen once, with roughly 0.13% in the top ten. Specimen: naive CD4+ T cells sorted from blood. Sample subset: CD45RA+ positively selected. These receptors came from a man younger than 35 in good health.

The sample holds a few counts of this clone. Other DNA sequences of this sample code for an identical CDR3. The chain links TRBV30 to TRBJ1-6, with D perhaps matching TRBD1 (6 bases). CDR3 size: 14 residues. V lost 1 base and J 7 bases, leaving 11 bases between the germline ends. CDR1 and CDR2 (germline): GTSNPN, SVGIG (reference sequence). The CDR3 nucleotides are TGTGCCTGGAGTGGCAATACAGGGAATTCACCCCTCCACTTT. Translated: CAWSGNTGNSPLHF.

The chain combines TRBV27 with TRBJ2-3; unclear D gene. Germline V gene data show CDR1 as MNHEY and CDR2 as SMNVEV (reference sequence). V was clipped by 6 bases and J by 2 bases, with 12 bases between them. This CDR3 contains 14 residues. The CDR3 here is CASRNRPLTDTQYF. DNA of the CDR3: TGTGCCAGCAGAAACCGACCACTCACAGATACGCAGTATTTT.

CDR3 nucleotides: TGTGCCAGCAGCCCGGGACACCCCTACGAGCAGTACTTC. Translated, it gives CASSPGHPYEQYF. The chain is built from TRBV11-2 and TRBJ2-7; a possible D gene is TRBD1 (6 bases). V was clipped by 5 bases and J by 2 bases, with 10 bases between them. Germline V gene lookup returns CDR1 SGHAT and CDR2 FQNNGV. The CDR3 loop spans 13 amino acids. Full variable domain (outside the CDR3, taken from reference TRBV11-2 and TRBJ2-7): EAGVAQSPRYKIIEKRQSVAFWCNPISGHATLYWYQQILGQGPKLLIQFQNNGVVDDSQLPKDRFSAERLKGVDSTLKIQPAKLEDSAVYLCASSPGHPYEQYFGPGTRLTVT.

Turning to this clone: The sample has other DNA sequences that encode this CDR3 too. V is TRBV5-4 and J is TRBJ1-2; 7 bases line up with TRBD1. Losses at the gene ends were 4 bases for V and 2 bases for J; bases not matched to a gene: 5. This CDR3 is built from 14 residues. Looked up from germline, CDR1 is SGHNT and CDR2 is YYREEE (reference sequence). DNA of the CDR3: TGTGCCAGCAGCAGGACAGGAGAAAACTATGGCTACACCTTC. Residues: CASSRTGENYGYTF.

The chain joins TRBV19 to TRBJ2-7; D is perhaps TRBD1 (5 bases). Germline values: CDR1 LNHDA, CDR2 SQIVND (reference sequence). V lost 10 bases, J lost 3 bases, and 16 bases lay in between. The CDR3 runs to 13 residues. In nucleotides, the CDR3 is TGTGCCACCTCCGGGCAGGGCTACTACGAGCAGTACTTC. Residues: CATSGQGYYEQYF.

The chain recombines TRBV29-1 with TRBJ1-2, with a tentative D call TRBD1 (6 bases). The V gene lost 5 bases and the J gene lost 4 bases, with 11 bases spanning the gap. CDR3 length: 12 residues. Germline CDR1 SQVTM, CDR2 ANQGSEA. The CDR3 region has the DNA TGCAGCGTTAGGGGGGCTCTCTATGGCTACACCTTC. Amino acids: CSVRGALYGYTF.

The J gene is TRBJ2-7, the V gene TRBV5-6; tentative D call: TRBD1 (6 bases). Germline CDR1 and CDR2: SGHDT and YYEEEE. V dropped 4 bases and J dropped 5 bases, with 10 bases sitting between them. The CDR3 loop spans 12 amino acids. CDR3 coding DNA: TGTGCCAGCAGCGGGACATCTAACGAGCAGTACTTC. Translated, it gives CASSGTSNEQYF.

The chain employs TRBV5-1 and TRBJ2-5; tentative D call: TRBD1 (5 bases). CDR3 size: 15 residues. Germline lookup yields CDR1 SGHRS and CDR2 YFSETQ. Trimming took off 0 bases at V and 6 bases at J, with 15 bases between the two ends. CDR3 amino acids: CASSLEGRVGQTQYF. The CDR3 DNA reads as TGCGCCAGCAGCTTGGAAGGCAGGGTCGGGCAGACCCAGTACTTC.

The rearrangement uses TRBV11-2 and TRBJ2-7, with D unclear. The CDR3 contains 16 residues. Deletions cut 5 bases from V and 1 base from J, with 18 bases between. Germline lookup yields CDR1 SGHAT and CDR2 FQNNGV. CDR3 in amino acids: CASSPITGLRSYEQYF. For the CDR3, the DNA is TGTGCCAGCAGCCCTATAACGGGTCTCAGATCCTACGAGCAGTACTTC. Together with reference TRBV11-2 and TRBJ2-7, the CDR3 gives the full variable domain: EAGVAQSPRYKIIEKRQSVAFWCNPISGHATLYWYQQILGQGPKLLIQFQNNGVVDDSQLPKDRFSAERLKGVDSTLKIQPAKLEDSAVYLCASSPITGLRSYEQYFGPGTRLTVT.

V is TRBV28 and J is TRBJ1-1; D is uncertain. Germline-derived CDR1 and CDR2 are MDHEN and SYDVKM. The CDR3 loop spans 12 amino acids. V dropped 6 bases and J dropped 1 base, with 6 bases sitting between them. CDR3 residues: CASRIKNTEAFF. The CDR3 DNA is TGTGCCAGCAGGATTAAGAACACTGAAGCTTTCTTT.

The V call is TRBV6-6, the J call TRBJ2-2, with 10 bases identical to TRBD1. Germline values: CDR1 MNHNY, CDR2 SVGAGI (reference sequence). Trimming removed 6 bases from V and 3 bases from J; junction bases left unmatched: 7. The CDR3 runs to 16 residues. In nucleotides, the CDR3 is TGTGCCAGCAGCTTTGACAGGGGGCGCGACACCGGGGAGCTGTTTTTT. Encoded protein: CASSFDRGRDTGELFF.

About this clone itself: Other DNA sequences in this specimen translate into the identical CDR3. This sequence joins TRBV10-3 and TRBJ1-5; unclear D gene. The V and J ends lost 2 bases and 2 bases respectively, with 4 bases between them. The CDR3 extends over 13 amino acids. Looked up from germline, CDR1 is ENHRY and CDR2 is SYGVKD. CDR3 sequence: CAISEGGNQPQHF. CDR3 sequence (DNA): TGTGCCATCAGTGAGGGTGGCAATCAGCCCCAGCATTTT.

The V gene is TRBV7-9, the J gene TRBJ2-7; TRBD1 is a possible D gene (6 bases). Germline CDR1 and CDR2: SEHNR and FQNEAQ (reference sequence). CDR3 length equals 15 residues. The V end was cut by 5 bases, the J end by 0 bases, with 14 bases between. CDR3 sequence (DNA): TGTGCCAGCAGCCTAGACAGGCTGAGCTCCTACGAGCAGTACTTC. This codes for CASSLDRLSSYEQYF. Full variable domain (missing parts from reference TRBV7-9 and TRBJ2-7): DTGVSQNPRHKITKRGQNVTFRCDPISEHNRLYWYRQTLGQGPEFLTYFQNEAQLEKSRLLSDRFSAERPKGSFSTLEIQRTEQGDSAMYLCASSLDRLSSYEQYFGPGTRLTVT.

This clone was counted a single time. The genes are TRBV29-1 and TRBJ1-1; 9 bases fit TRBD1. CDR1 and CDR2 from the germline V gene are SQVTM and ANQGSEA. J gave up 7 bases and V 4 bases, and 7 bases lay outside the gene matches. The CDR3 runs 13 residues. This CDR3 reads CSVGERQGVEAFF. CDR3 nucleotides: TGCAGCGTTGGGGAAAGACAGGGGGTTGAAGCTTTCTTT.

CDR3 residues: CASRPGQGGYGYTF. CDR3 DNA sequence: TGTGCCAGCAGGCCGGGACAGGGAGGGTATGGCTACACCTTC. The J gene is TRBJ1-2, the V gene TRBV6-4; 9 nucleotides match TRBD1. This CDR3 region has 14 residues. CDR1 and CDR2 from the germline V gene are MRHNA and SNTAGT. J gave up 5 bases and V 6 bases, and 7 bases lay outside the gene matches.